This T cell receptor (beta chain) derives from a study of CD8 T cells in Susac syndrome. Study-level results: Clonal expansion was missing from Susac syndrome CD4+ T cell repertoires.

Germline lookup yields CDR1 MDHEN and CDR2 SYDVKM. CDR3 length: 15 amino acids. Losses at the gene ends were 6 bases for V and 3 bases for J; bases not matched to a gene: 10. Turning to this clonotype: Its specificity is not known.

With random hexamers, reverse transcription was performed on about 0.45 to 1 ug of RNA. TCRdb independently ran MiXCR on the immunoSEQ multiplex PCR reads; one entry per CDR3 protein. The repertoire consists of 95,000 to 150,000 distinct CDR3 sequences, with roughly 95% occurring once and the leading ten covering over 0.12%. Diagnostic criteria defined recently for definite or probable disease were met by the Susac syndrome patients. This TCR came from a human donor with Susac syndrome. The sequencing input was CD4+ T cells from PBMCs. The chain has TRBV28 and TRBJ1-1; TRBD1 matches at 7 bases. CDR3 amino acids: CASSAQQGLDTEAFF. The CDR3 nucleotides read TGTGCCAGCAGCGCCCAACAGGGGCTAGACACTGAAGCTTTCTTT.